What follows are 21 T cell receptor beta chains derived from one specimen sequenced in a study of neoadjuvant nivolumab and ipilimumab in lung cancer. TCRdb keeps only in-frame clones here, not all; method: immunoSEQ multiplex PCR. The sample has about 17,000 clones; approximately 79% are singletons. This specimen consisted of tumor tissue, obtained after neoadjuvant nivolumab, alone or with ipilimumab, at or shortly before surgery. The receptors come from an adult with non-small cell lung cancer.

By share, this clone ranks as medium-sized. V is TRBV9 and J is TRBJ1-1, with 8 bases aligning to TRBD1. Looked up from germline, CDR1 is SGDLS and CDR2 is YYNGEE. The CDR3 loop spans 20 amino acids. V trimming: 4 bases; J trimming: 2 bases; junction bases outside the gene matches: 22. Here the CDR3 DNA reads TGTGCCAGCAGCCGATTTGTTTCTCCTTCAGGGGGCGAAAGAAACACTGAAGCTTTCTTT. Protein sequence: CASSRFVSPSGGERNTEAFF.

The rearrangement uses TRBV6-6 and TRBJ1-1; a possible D gene is TRBD1 (6 bases). The V gene lost 2 bases and the J gene lost 2 bases, with 12 bases spanning the gap. CDR1 and CDR2 from the germline V gene are MNHNY and SVGAGI (reference sequence). This CDR3 is 15 amino acids long. CDR3 protein: CASSYGGAGNTEAFF. The CDR3 DNA reads TGTGCCAGCAGTTACGGGGGCGCGGGAAACACTGAAGCTTTCTTT.

The CDR3 nucleotides read TGTGCCTGGAGTGTCGGGCAGCCGAACACTGAAGCTTTCTTT. Translated, it gives CAWSVGQPNTEAFF. This chain joins TRBV30 and TRBJ1-1, with D unclear. Deletions cut 0 bases from V and 1 base from J, with 9 bases between. Looked up from germline, CDR1 is GTSNPN and CDR2 is SVGIG (reference sequence). The CDR3 length is 14 residues.

The chain employs TRBV6-1 and TRBJ2-7; TRBD2 matches 8 bases. Losses at the gene ends were 4 bases for V and 1 base for J; bases not matched to a gene: 3. The V gene's germline CDR1 is MNHNS and CDR2 SASEGT. The CDR3 has 14 amino acids. In DNA form, the CDR3 reads TGTGCCAGCAGTGTAGGGACTAGGTCCTACGAGCAGTACTTC. This encodes CASSVGTRSYEQYF.

This clone turned up a few times. For the CDR3, the DNA is TGTGCCTGGAACAAGGGGCACCAGAATGAAAAACTGTTTTTT. It is translated as CAWNKGHQNEKLFF. The chain carries TRBV30 and TRBJ1-4; tentative D call: TRBD1 (5 bases). The CDR3 covers 14 residues. V was trimmed by 4 bases and J by 5 bases, leaving 14 bases between them. CDR1 is GTSNPN, CDR2 SVGIG, per germline (reference sequence).

The chain couples TRBV6-5 to TRBJ1-1; D gene ambiguous. Trimming pared 2 bases from V and 6 bases from J, leaving 10 bases between. This CDR3 comprises 13 residues. The V gene's germline CDR1 is MNHEY and CDR2 SVGAGI. This CDR3 reads CASSYLNRAEAFF. In DNA form, the CDR3 reads TGTGCCAGCAGTTACCTTAATCGGGCTGAAGCTTTCTTT.

This chain links TRBV27 with TRBJ2-7; D uncertain. The CDR3 has 16 amino acids. V was clipped by 7 bases and J by 1 base, with 20 bases between them. Germline V gives CDR1 MNHEY, CDR2 SMNVEV (reference sequence). CDR3 region: CASTNYIAGSSYEQYF. CDR3 in DNA: TGTGCCAGCACCAATTATATCGCCGGCAGTTCCTACGAGCAGTACTTC.

This chain joins TRBV30 and TRBJ1-2; tentative D call: TRBD1 (5 bases). CDR1 and CDR2 from the germline V gene are GTSNPN and SVGIG (reference sequence). The CDR3 totals 16 residues. The V end was cut by 4 bases, the J end by 3 bases, with 21 bases between. This chain's CDR3 is CAWKWGGTFGYYGYTF. The DNA for the CDR3 is TGTGCCTGGAAGTGGGGGGGGACCTTTGGCTACTATGGCTACACCTTC. Full variable domain (rest looked up from reference TRBV30 and TRBJ1-2): SQTIHQWPATLVQPVGSPLSLECTVEGTSNPNLYWYRQAAGRGLQLLFYSVGIGQISSEVPQNLSASRPQDRQFILSSKKLLLSDSGFYLCAWKWGGTFGYYGYTFGSGTRLTVV.

This chain uses TRBV19 with TRBJ1-5, with TRBD1 matching 10 bases. The trim removed 5 bases at V and 2 bases at J, leaving 9 bases unmatched. CDR3 size: 17 residues. The germline V gene encodes CDR1 LNHDA and CDR2 SQIVND (reference sequence). The CDR3 loop reads CASSAADRGQGNQPQHF. CDR3 bases: TGTGCCAGTAGTGCCGCAGACAGGGGGCAAGGCAATCAGCCCCAGCATTTT.

This chain links TRBV6-1 with TRBJ1-2; D remains unclear. V was clipped by 2 bases and J by 2 bases, with 6 bases between them. This CDR3 has 13 amino acids. The germline V gene encodes CDR1 MNHNS and CDR2 SASEGT. CDR3 nucleotide sequence: TGTGCCAGCAGTGAATGGGGAAACTATGGCTACACCTTC. Its protein is CASSEWGNYGYTF.

The chain carries TRBV5-1 and TRBJ1-1; TRBD1 aligns across 8 bases. Germline assignment: CDR1 SGHRS and CDR2 YFSETQ. The length of the CDR3 is 14 residues. Trimming removed 4 bases from V and 1 base from J; junction bases left unmatched: 3. Here the CDR3 reads CASSTGQGNTEAFF. In DNA, the CDR3 is TGCGCCAGCAGCACCGGACAGGGGAACACTGAAGCTTTCTTT.

This chain uses TRBV19 with TRBJ2-7, with TRBD1 matching 7 bases. Unmatched junction bases numbered 1, after V lost 0 bases and J lost 2 bases. The CDR3 runs to 14 residues. Germline V gives CDR1 LNHDA, CDR2 SQIVND (reference sequence). In DNA, the CDR3 is TGTGCCAGTAGTATAGAGGGGACAGCCTACGAGCAGTACTTC. This sequence encodes CASSIEGTAYEQYF.

The chain has TRBV5-1 and TRBJ1-3, with a possible D match to TRBD1 (5 bases). This CDR3 spans 14 amino acids. Trimming cost V 5 bases and J 2 bases, with 11 bases left between them. Germline V CDR1 and CDR2: SGHRS, YFSETQ. The CDR3 loop is CASRPGTTGNTIYF. The DNA for the CDR3 is TGCGCCAGCAGACCAGGGACCACTGGAAACACCATATATTTT.

The chain combines TRBV7-9 with TRBJ2-1; 9 positions agree with TRBD1. The CDR3 extends over 15 amino acids. The trim removed 2 bases at V and 4 bases at J, leaving 3 bases unmatched. The germline V gene has CDR1 SEHNR and CDR2 FQNEAQ (reference sequence). CDR3 sequence reads: CASSLLTGGYNEQFF. The CDR3 region has the DNA TGTGCCAGCAGCTTATTGACAGGGGGTTACAATGAGCAGTTCTTC.

The chain is built from TRBV9 and TRBJ1-1; D not certain. The CDR3 is made up of 13 amino acids. V was pared by 3 bases and J by 3 bases, with 9 bases between. CDR1 and CDR2 (germline): SGDLS, YYNGEE. CDR3 coding DNA: TGTGCCAGCAGCGCCGGACGGTACACTGAAGCTTTCTTT. Encoded protein: CASSAGRYTEAFF.

The chain carries TRBV18 and TRBJ2-4, with D possibly matching TRBD1 (6 bases). In germline, CDR1 is KGHSH, CDR2 LQKENI. There are 16 residues in the CDR3. Between the trimmed V and J ends, which lost 2 bases and 2 bases, there was a span of 13 bases. CDR3 in DNA: TGTGCCAGCTCACCAGGACAGACTGGAACCAAAAACATTCAGTACTTC. Its translation: CASSPGQTGTKNIQYF.

The V gene is TRBV4-3, the J gene TRBJ2-7, with D maybe TRBD1 (5 bases). In germline, CDR1 is LGHNA, CDR2 YSLEER. The CDR3 runs to 15 residues. V lost 0 bases and J lost 2, with 11 bases in between. This chain's CDR3 is CASSQDSPGPYEQYF. The CDR3 DNA is TGCGCCAGCAGCCAAGATAGTCCAGGGCCCTACGAGCAGTACTTC.

The chain carries TRBV15 and TRBJ1-2; the D is unclear. CDR3 length: 12 residues. The V gene lost 5 bases and the J gene lost 4 bases, with 8 bases spanning the gap. Germline values: CDR1 LNHNV, CDR2 YYDKDF (reference sequence). This CDR3 is CATSGRGYGYTF. In DNA, the CDR3 is TGTGCCACCAGCGGGCGAGGCTATGGCTACACCTTC. Complete variable domain (other parts from reference TRBV15 and TRBJ1-2): DAMVIQNPRYQVTQFGKPVTLSCSQTLNHNVMYWYQQKSSQAPKLLFHYYDKDFNNEADTPDNFQSRRPNTSFCFLDIRSPGLGDTAMYLCATSGRGYGYTFGSGTRLTVV.

The rearrangement uses TRBV4-2 and TRBJ2-1; the D gene could be TRBD1 or TRBD2 (6 bases each). In germline, CDR1 is LGHNA, CDR2 YNFKEQ. V was trimmed by 0 bases and J by 12 bases, leaving 21 bases between them. This CDR3 comprises 16 residues. CDR3 amino acids: CASSQEPAWGARSQFF. As DNA, the CDR3 is TGTGCCAGCAGCCAAGAGCCGGCGTGGGGGGCGCGGTCGCAGTTCTTC.

This chain links TRBV11-2 with TRBJ2-7; D assignment may be TRBD1 or TRBD2 (5 bases each). Germline loops: CDR1 SGHAT, CDR2 FQNNGV. Trimming pared 0 bases from V and 1 base from J, leaving 19 bases between. CDR3 length: 18 amino acids. Here the CDR3 DNA reads TGTGCCAGCAGCTTAGACATCCTTGGGGGAGTGGGTTCCTACGAGCAGTACTTC. Its protein is CASSLDILGGVGSYEQYF.

The rearrangement links TRBV14 to TRBJ2-7; D is perhaps TRBD2 (6 bases). Trimming stripped 5 bases from V and 3 bases from J, with 14 bases between. Per germline, CDR1 SGHDN and CDR2 FVKESK. This CDR3 comprises 14 residues. The CDR3: CASSAQGLGYEQYF. The CDR3 coding sequence is TGTGCCAGCAGCGCCCAGGGACTGGGCTACGAGCAGTACTTC.